This T cell receptor (beta chain) comes out of a study of identical twins. Each CDR3 protein gets one entry after TCRdb re-called the 5' RACE reads with MiXCR. The table records about 500,000 distinct CDR3 sequences, more than 13% of them present only once. With 5 bases removed from V and 3 bases from J, the gap between germline ends came to 9 bases. Germline V lookup: CDR1 KGHDR, CDR2 SFDVKD. The CDR3 spans 13 residues. These data also featured in a second study, about yellow fever vaccine responses in identical twins.

The chain has TRBV24-1 and TRBJ1-2; D not resolved. The sample taken for sequencing was CD4+ T cells sorted from blood. The receptor comes from a woman between 18 and 29 years old in good health. CDR3: CATSGDGYYGYTF. The CDR3 DNA reads TGTGCCACCAGTGGAGACGGATACTATGGCTACACCTTC.